The rows below give T cell receptor beta chains drawn from one sample of a study of identical twins. TCRdb itself ran the 5' RACE reads through MiXCR, one entry per CDR3 protein. The sample has 240,000 or so distinct CDR3 sequences, over 9.5% seen once. These data also formed part of another study, on yellow fever vaccine responses in identical twins.

The sequencing input was memory (CD45RO+) T cells sorted from blood. Receptors originate from a woman under 30 in good health. Each CDR3 is given with its conserved first and last residue. The order of the fields is J gene, V gene, D gene, clone size, CDR3 DNA, CDR3 protein. A D gene is named only where the DNA matches it firmly. The size entry is marked missing in some rows and otherwise reads once, few, many or a size class.

TRBJ2-7 TRBV5-5 TRBD1 few TGTGCCAGCAGCCCACGGACAGGGAAGGGCGAGCAGTACTTC CASSPRTGKGEQYF
TRBJ2-3 TRBV25-1 . few TGTGCCAGCTCAAAGGGGGTAGCGCGGGCAGATACGCAGTATTTT CASSKGVARADTQYF
TRBJ2-7 TRBV10-2 TRBD2 . TGCGCCAGCACTCCGCCGGGAGGCTACGAGCAGTACTTC CASTPPGGYEQYF
TRBJ1-1 TRBV6-1 . . TGTGCCAGCAGTGACAGGATGAACACTGAAGCTTTCTTT CASSDRMNTEAFF
TRBJ2-7 TRBV5-1 TRBD1 . TGCGCCAGCAGCTTTACAGGGGTTGAGCAGTACTTC CASSFTGVEQYF
TRBJ2-3 TRBV20-1 TRBD1 many TGCAGTGCTACCCCCAGGGGGAGCGATACGCAGTATTTT CSATPRGSDTQYF
TRBJ2-1 TRBV11-2 . . TGTGCCAGCAGTTCCGACGCGGGACTCCCCACCCACAATGAGCAGTTCTTC CASSSDAGLPTHNEQFF
TRBJ2-4 TRBV12-3/TRBV12-4 . . TGTGCCAGCAGTCCTCACATGGGGCTAGCCAAAAACATTCAGTACTTC CASSPHMGLAKNIQYF
TRBJ2-3 TRBV29-1 TRBD2 . TGCAGCGTTGCTGCTCTAGCGGGGTCAGATACGCAGTATTTT CSVAALAGSDTQYF
TRBJ1-3 TRBV5-6 . . TGTGCCAGCAGCGACCAGGGCCCTCGGATCTCTGGAAACACCATATATTTT CASSDQGPRISGNTIYF
TRBJ2-2 TRBV28 TRBD2 few TGTGCCAGCAGCCGACTAGCGGGGGCCGCGGACGGGGAGCTGTTTTTT CASSRLAGAADGELFF
TRBJ2-5 TRBV5-6 . once TGTGCCAGCAGCTCCGACCCCCTCACAGGGAAGGAGACCCAGTACTTC CASSSDPLTGKETQYF
TRBJ2-7 TRBV7-2 . . TGTGCCAGCAGCTTAGTTCAGGCAACGTCCTACGAGCAGTACTTC CASSLVQATSYEQYF
TRBJ2-1 TRBV4-1 TRBD2 . TGCGCCAGCAGCCCCCTTAGCGGGAGCTCCTACAATGAGCAGTTCTTC CASSPLSGSSYNEQFF
TRBJ2-3 TRBV15 TRBD2 few TGTGCCACCAGCAGGAGGGGACTAGCGGAGAGCACAGATACGCAGTATTTT CATSRRGLAESTDTQYF
TRBJ2-2 TRBV2 TRBD1 . TGTGCCAGCAGTGTGACAGGGGGTCGGAACACCCGGGAGCTGTTTTTT CASSVTGGRNTRELFF
TRBJ2-5 TRBV7-3 TRBD2 few TGTGCCAGCAGCTCGCTCGGGGGGGAGACCCAGTACTTC CASSSLGGETQYF
TRBJ1-6 TRBV9 . few TGTGCCAGCAGCGATAGCATAAATTCACCCCTCCACTTT CASSDSINSPLHF
TRBJ2-1 TRBV12-3/TRBV12-4 TRBD2 many TGTGCCAGCAGTCTCAGACTAGCGGAGCACTACAATGAGCAGTTCTTC CASSLRLAEHYNEQFF
TRBJ2-1 TRBV12-3/TRBV12-4 TRBD2 few TGTGCCAGCAGTTCGGGGGGGGGCGGGGTGAATGAGCAGTTCTTC CASSSGGGGVNEQFF
TRBJ2-1 TRBV28 . few TGTGCCAGCAGCTCCCCTGAGGCGGGGCACAATGAGCAGTTCTTC CASSSPEAGHNEQFF
TRBJ1-5 TRBV2 . few TGTGCCAGCCCTGGGTATAGCAATCAGCCCCAGCATTTT CASPGYSNQPQHF
TRBJ2-7 TRBV7-9 . . TGTGCCAGCAGCTTAACCTGGAACTACGAGCAGTACTTC CASSLTWNYEQYF
TRBJ2-7 TRBV24-1 . . TGTGCCACCAGTGCCCCTCGGACCTACGAGCAGTACTTC CATSAPRTYEQYF
TRBJ2-7 TRBV28 . few TGTGCCAGCAGTTTAAGCGGTAAAAGCTCCTACGAGCAGTACTTC CASSLSGKSSYEQYF
TRBJ2-2 TRBV24-1 TRBD2 few TGTGCCACCAGTGATTTTTTTGGCGGAGTGACTAGCGGGAGGCCCTACACCGGGGAGCTGTTTTTT CATSDFFGGVTSGRPYTGELFF
TRBJ2-7 TRBV10-3 TRBD2 few TGTGCCATCAGTGAGAGTATGACTAGCGGGGCCCTCCACTCCTACGAGCAGTACTTC CAISESMTSGALHSYEQYF
TRBJ1-5 TRBV12-5 . . TGTGCTAGTGGTTTTTCCGAACAGCCCCAGCATTTT CASGFSEQPQHF
TRBJ1-5 TRBV5-1 . many TGCGCCAGCAGCCGGGGGGACAATCAGCCCCAGCATTTT CASSRGDNQPQHF
TRBJ2-5 TRBV29-1 . . TGCAGCGCTCCCAGGGGGGCGGGTATCGAAGAGACCCAGTACTTC CSAPRGAGIEETQYF
TRBJ2-3 TRBV18 TRBD2 many TGTGCCAGCTCAAGAGAGGGGACTAGCGGTTACACAGATACGCAGTATTTT CASSREGTSGYTDTQYF
TRBJ2-5 TRBV7-9 TRBD2 few TGTGCCAGCAGCACTCTAGCGGGAGGGCATCAAGAGACCCAGTACTTC CASSTLAGGHQETQYF
TRBJ2-5 TRBV7-9 TRBD2 . TGTGCCAGCAGCTTAGGGCTAGCGGAGCAAGAGACCCAGTACTTC CASSLGLAEQETQYF
TRBJ2-3 TRBV27 . few TGTGCCAGCCGAAATTGGCTAGATACGCAGTATTTT CASRNWLDTQYF
TRBJ2-1 TRBV5-4 TRBD1 few TGTGCCAGCAGCCCGCAGGGGGCCTCCTACAATGAGCAGTTCTTC CASSPQGASYNEQFF
TRBJ1-2 TRBV27 . . TGTGCCAGCAGTCCCCGGACTAGGATTTATGGCTACACCTTC CASSPRTRIYGYTF
TRBJ2-2 TRBV9 TRBD1 . TGTGCCAGCAGCGTGGGACAGCCTAACACCGGGGAGCTGTTTTTT CASSVGQPNTGELFF
TRBJ2-7 TRBV20-1 . few TGCAGTGCTAGAGAGGGCCGGGGTTTCTACTACGAGCAGTACTTC CSAREGRGFYYEQYF
TRBJ2-7 TRBV10-3 TRBD1 . TGTGCCATCAGTTCGGACAGGCAAATGTACGAGCAGTACTTC CAISSDRQMYEQYF
TRBJ2-1 TRBV6-1 TRBD1 . TGTGCCAGCCGATTGGGACAGGTCGAAAACAATGAGCAGTTCTTC CASRLGQVENNEQFF